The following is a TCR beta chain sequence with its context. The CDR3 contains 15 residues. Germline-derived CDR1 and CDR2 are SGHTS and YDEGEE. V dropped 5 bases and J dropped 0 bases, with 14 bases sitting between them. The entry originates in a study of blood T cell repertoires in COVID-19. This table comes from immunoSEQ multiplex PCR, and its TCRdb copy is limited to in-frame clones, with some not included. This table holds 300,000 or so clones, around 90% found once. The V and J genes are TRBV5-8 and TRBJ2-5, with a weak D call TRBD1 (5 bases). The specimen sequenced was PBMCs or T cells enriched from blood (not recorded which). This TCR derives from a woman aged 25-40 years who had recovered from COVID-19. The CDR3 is CASRGRGANQETQYF. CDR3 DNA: TGTGCCAGCAGGGGTAGGGGCGCGAACCAAGAGACCCAGTACTTC.